The sample holds many counts of the clone carrying this T cell receptor (beta chain). Antigen unknown. The data were taken from a study of T cells in Graves' hyperthyroidism and ophthalmopathy. Study in general: Blood from the periphery was taken at initial diagnosis, before any treatment. Overall study findings and caveats: Ophthalmopathy stood apart from stable hyperthyroidism in a 13 V-J model.

Stable Graves' hyperthyroidism meant no ophthalmopathy progression within 18 months. Clinical symptoms, serum thyroxine, TRAb, thyroid ultrasound and orbital computed tomography established diagnosis. Amplified TCR beta CDR3 regions derived from RNA transcripts. The TCR CDR3 first-round RT-PCR relied on the HTBI primer set. TCRdb redid the calling of the multiplex PCR reads with MiXCR, one entry per CDR3 protein. The table lists about 840,000 distinct CDR3 sequences, 35% to 45% of them singletons. Germline V gene sequence: CDR1 SNHLY, CDR2 FYNNEI. V lost 6 bases, J lost 3 bases, and 5 bases stayed unmatched. The length of the CDR3 is 13 residues.

The sample taken for sequencing was blood. This clonotype was sampled from a man aged 18 to 29 with Graves' hyperthyroidism. The chain is built from TRBV2 and TRBJ2-7, with 7 bases aligning to TRBD1. In DNA, the CDR3 is TGTGCCAGCAGAGGACAGGATTTCTACGAGCAGTACTTC. Residues: CASRGQDFYEQYF.